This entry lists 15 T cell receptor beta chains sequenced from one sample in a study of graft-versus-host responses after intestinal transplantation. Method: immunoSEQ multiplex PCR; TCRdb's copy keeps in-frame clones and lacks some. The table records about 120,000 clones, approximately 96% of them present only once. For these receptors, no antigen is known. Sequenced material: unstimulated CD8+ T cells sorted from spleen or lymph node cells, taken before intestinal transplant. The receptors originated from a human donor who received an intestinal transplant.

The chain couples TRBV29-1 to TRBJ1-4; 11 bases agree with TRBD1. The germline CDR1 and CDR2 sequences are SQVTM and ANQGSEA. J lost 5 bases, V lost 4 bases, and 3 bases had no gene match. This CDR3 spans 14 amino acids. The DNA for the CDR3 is TGCAGCGTTGCAGGGACAGGGGGAAATGAAAAACTGTTTTTT. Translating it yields CSVAGTGGNEKLFF.

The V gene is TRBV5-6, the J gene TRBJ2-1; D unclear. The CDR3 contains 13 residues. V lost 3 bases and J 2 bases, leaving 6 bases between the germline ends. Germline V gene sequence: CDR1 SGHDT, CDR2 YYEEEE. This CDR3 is CASSSSPYNEQFF. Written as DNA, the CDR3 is TGTGCCAGCAGCTCGTCCCCCTACAATGAGCAGTTCTTC.

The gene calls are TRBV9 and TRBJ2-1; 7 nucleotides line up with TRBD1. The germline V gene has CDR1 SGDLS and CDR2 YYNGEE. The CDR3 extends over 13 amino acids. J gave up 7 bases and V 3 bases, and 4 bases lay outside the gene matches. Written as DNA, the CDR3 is TGTGCCAGCAGCGCTAGGACAGGTAATGAGCAGTTCTTC. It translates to CASSARTGNEQFF.

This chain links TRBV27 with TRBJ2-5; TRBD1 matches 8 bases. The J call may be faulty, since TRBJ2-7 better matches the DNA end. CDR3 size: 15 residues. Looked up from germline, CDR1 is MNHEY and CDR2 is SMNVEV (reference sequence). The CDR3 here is CASRLDREVVYEQYF. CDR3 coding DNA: TGTGCCAGCAGGCTGGACAGGGAAGTAGTCTACGAGCAGTACTTC.

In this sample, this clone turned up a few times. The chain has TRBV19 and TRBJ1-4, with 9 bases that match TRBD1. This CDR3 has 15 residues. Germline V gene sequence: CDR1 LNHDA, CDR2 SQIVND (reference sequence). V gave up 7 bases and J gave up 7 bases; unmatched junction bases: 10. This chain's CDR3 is CASTSAGQGSEKLFF. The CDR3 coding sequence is TGTGCCAGTACCTCAGCGGGACAGGGAAGTGAAAAACTGTTTTTT.

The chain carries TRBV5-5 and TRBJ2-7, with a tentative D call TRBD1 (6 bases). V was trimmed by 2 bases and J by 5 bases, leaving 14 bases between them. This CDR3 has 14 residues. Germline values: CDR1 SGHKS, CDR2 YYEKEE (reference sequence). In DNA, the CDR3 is TGTGCCAGCAGCTTCCCAGGGGAAGGGGACGAGCAGTACTTC. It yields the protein CASSFPGEGDEQYF.

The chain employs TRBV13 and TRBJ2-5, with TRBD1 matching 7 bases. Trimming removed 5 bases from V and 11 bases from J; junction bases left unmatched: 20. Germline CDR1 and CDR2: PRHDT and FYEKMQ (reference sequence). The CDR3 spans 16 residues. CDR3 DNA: TGTGCCAGCAGCCAAATACAGGGGAACAGCTCCTATGAGCAGTACTTC. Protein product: CASSQIQGNSSYEQYF.

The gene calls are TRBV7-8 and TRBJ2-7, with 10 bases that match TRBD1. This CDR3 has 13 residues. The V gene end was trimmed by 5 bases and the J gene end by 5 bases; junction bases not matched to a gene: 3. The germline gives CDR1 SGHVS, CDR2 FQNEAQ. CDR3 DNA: TGTGCCAGCAGCCCCGACAGGGGGCACGAGCAGTACTTC. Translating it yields CASSPDRGHEQYF.

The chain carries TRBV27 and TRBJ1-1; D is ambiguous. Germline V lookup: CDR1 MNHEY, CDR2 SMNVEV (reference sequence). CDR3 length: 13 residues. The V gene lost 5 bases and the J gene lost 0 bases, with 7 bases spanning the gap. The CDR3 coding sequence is TGTGCCAGCAGTGATGACGTGAACACTGAAGCTTTCTTT. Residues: CASSDDVNTEAFF.

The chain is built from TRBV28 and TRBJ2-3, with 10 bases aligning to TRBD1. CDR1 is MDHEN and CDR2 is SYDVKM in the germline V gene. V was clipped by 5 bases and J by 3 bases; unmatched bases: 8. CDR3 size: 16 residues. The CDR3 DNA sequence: TGTGCCAGCAGTCCGAAACTGGGACAGGGGACAGATACGCAGTATTTT. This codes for CASSPKLGQGTDTQYF.

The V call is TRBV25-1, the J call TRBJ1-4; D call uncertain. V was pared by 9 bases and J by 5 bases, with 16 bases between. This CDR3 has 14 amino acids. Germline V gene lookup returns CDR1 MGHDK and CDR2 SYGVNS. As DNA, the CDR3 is TGTGCCAGGAGGACTCCCAAACGAAATGAAAAACTGTTTTTT. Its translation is CARRTPKRNEKLFF.

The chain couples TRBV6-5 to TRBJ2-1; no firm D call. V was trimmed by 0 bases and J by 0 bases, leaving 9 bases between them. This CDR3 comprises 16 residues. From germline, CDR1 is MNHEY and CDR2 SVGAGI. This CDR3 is CASSYSVGSSYNEQFF. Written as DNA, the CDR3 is TGTGCCAGCAGTTACTCGGTGGGTAGCTCCTACAATGAGCAGTTCTTC.

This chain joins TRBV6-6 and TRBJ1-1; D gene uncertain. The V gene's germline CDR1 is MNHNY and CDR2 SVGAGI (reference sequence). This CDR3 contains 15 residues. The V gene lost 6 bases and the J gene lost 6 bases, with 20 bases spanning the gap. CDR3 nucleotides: TGTGCCAGCAGCCCTCCCGTCCCGGCCGCCGCTGAAGCTTTCTTT. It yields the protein CASSPPVPAAAEAFF.

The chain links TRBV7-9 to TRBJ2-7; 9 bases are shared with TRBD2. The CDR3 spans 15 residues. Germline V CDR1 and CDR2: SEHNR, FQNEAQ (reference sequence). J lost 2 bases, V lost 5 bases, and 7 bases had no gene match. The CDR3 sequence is CASSAVSGGTYEQYF. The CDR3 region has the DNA TGTGCCAGCAGCGCCGTGAGCGGGGGGACCTACGAGCAGTACTTC. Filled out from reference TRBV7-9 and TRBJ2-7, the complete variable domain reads DTGVSQNPRHKITKRGQNVTFRCDPISEHNRLYWYRQTLGQGPEFLTYFQNEAQLEKSRLLSDRFSAERPKGSFSTLEIQRTEQGDSAMYLCASSAVSGGTYEQYFGPGTRLTVT.

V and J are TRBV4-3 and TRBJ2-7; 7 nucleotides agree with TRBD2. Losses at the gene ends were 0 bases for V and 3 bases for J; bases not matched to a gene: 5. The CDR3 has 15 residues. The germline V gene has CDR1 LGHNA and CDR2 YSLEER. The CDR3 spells CASSQDRPGGYEQYF. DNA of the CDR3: TGCGCCAGCAGCCAAGACCGGCCGGGGGGCTACGAGCAGTACTTC.